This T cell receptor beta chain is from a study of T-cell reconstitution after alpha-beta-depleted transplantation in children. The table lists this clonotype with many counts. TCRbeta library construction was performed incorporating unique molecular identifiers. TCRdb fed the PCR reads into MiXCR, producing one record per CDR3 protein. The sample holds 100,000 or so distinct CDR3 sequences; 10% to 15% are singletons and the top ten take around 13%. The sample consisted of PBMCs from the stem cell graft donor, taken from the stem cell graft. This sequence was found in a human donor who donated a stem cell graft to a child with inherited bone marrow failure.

The CDR3: CASSYVRGLTQETQYF. In nucleotides, the CDR3 is TGCGCCAGCAGCTACGTGAGGGGGCTAACCCAAGAGACCCAGTACTTC. This chain joins TRBV5-1 and TRBJ2-5; 7 positions agree with TRBD1. Unmatched junction bases numbered 9, after V lost 3 bases and J lost 1 base. CDR1 is SGHRS, CDR2 YFSETQ, per germline. The CDR3 length is 16 residues. Together with reference TRBV5-1 and TRBJ2-5, the CDR3 gives the full variable domain: KAGVTQTPRYLIKTRGQQVTLSCSPISGHRSVSWYQQTPGQGLQFLFEYFSETQRNKGNFPGRFSGRQFSNSRSEMNVSTLELGDSALYLCASSYVRGLTQETQYFGPGTRLLVL.